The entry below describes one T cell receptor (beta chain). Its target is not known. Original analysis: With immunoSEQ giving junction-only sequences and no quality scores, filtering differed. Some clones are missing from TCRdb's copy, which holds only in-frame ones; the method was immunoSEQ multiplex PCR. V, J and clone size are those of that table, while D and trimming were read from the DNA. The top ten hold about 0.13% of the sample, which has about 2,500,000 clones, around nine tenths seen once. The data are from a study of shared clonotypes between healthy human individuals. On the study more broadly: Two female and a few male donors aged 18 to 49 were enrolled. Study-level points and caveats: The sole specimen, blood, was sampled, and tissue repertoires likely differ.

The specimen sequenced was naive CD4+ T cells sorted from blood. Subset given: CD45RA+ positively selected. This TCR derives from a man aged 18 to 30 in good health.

DNA of the CDR3: TGTGCCAGCAGTCCTAGGGGAGGTCAAGAGACCCAGTACTTC. Translating it yields CASSPRGGQETQYF. The chain joins TRBV6-5 to TRBJ2-5; D possibly corresponds to TRBD2 (6 bases). Germline assignment: CDR1 MNHEY and CDR2 SVGAGI. V gave up 5 bases and J gave up 2 bases, with 12 bases separating them. CDR3 size: 14 residues.